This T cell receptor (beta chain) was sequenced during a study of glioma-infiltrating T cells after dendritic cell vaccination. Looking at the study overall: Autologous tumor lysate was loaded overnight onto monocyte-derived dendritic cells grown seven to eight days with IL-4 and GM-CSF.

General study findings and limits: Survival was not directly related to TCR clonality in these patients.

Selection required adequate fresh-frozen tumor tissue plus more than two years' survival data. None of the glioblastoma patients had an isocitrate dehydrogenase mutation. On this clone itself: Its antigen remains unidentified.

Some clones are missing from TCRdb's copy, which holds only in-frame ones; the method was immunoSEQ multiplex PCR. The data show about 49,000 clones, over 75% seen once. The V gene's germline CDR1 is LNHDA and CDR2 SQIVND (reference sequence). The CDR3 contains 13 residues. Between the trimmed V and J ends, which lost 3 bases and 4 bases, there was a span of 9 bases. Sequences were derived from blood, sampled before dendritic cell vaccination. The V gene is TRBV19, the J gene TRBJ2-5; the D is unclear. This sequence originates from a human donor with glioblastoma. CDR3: CASSMGPLETQYF. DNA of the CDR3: TGTGCCAGTAGTATGGGCCCGCTAGAGACCCAGTACTTC.